Below are 14 T cell receptor beta chains sequenced from a single sample in a study of T cells in tuberculosis. Using immunoSEQ multiplex PCR, the repertoire was profiled, and TCRdb retains in-frame clones only, with some absent. The table includes about 49,000 clones, about 95% detected once. Regarding time point: new active TB diagnosis, blood taken before or within 7 days of starting treatment. This specimen consisted of PBMCs, obtained at tuberculosis diagnosis. These receptors came from an adult with tuberculosis.

The chain recombines TRBV30 with TRBJ1-3; the D is unclear. The CDR3 runs 13 residues. Trimming cost V 0 bases and J 8 bases, with 11 bases left between them. Germline CDR1 is GTSNPN and CDR2 is SVGIG (reference sequence). CDR3 in amino acids: CAWSVATLDTIYF. The CDR3 DNA reads as TGTGCCTGGAGTGTAGCTACGCTGGACACCATATATTTT.

The genes are TRBV6-6 and TRBJ1-5; a weak D match, TRBD1 (6 bases). V lost 5 bases and J lost 2, with 13 bases in between. Germline V gene sequence: CDR1 MNHNY, CDR2 SVGAGI (reference sequence). CDR3 length: 15 amino acids. CDR3 amino acids: CASSDRLQGNQPQHF. In DNA, the CDR3 is TGTGCCAGCAGTGACAGGTTACAGGGCAATCAGCCCCAGCATTTT.

The table lists this clone with a count of one. The rearrangement uses TRBV30 and TRBJ1-4; 7 positions agree with TRBD1. CDR3 length: 14 amino acids. In germline, CDR1 is GTSNPN, CDR2 SVGIG (reference sequence). V was pared by 5 bases and J by 2 bases, with 5 bases of the junction left unmatched. The CDR3, as DNA: TGTGCCTGGGATGTACAGGGGACTAATGAAAAACTGTTTTTT. This gives the protein CAWDVQGTNEKLFF.

The rearrangement uses TRBV30 and TRBJ1-1, with D possibly matching TRBD1 (6 bases). Germline V lookup: CDR1 GTSNPN, CDR2 SVGIG (reference sequence). This CDR3 region has 10 residues. V dropped 7 bases and J dropped 8 bases, with 11 bases sitting between them. This CDR3 is CALTGPEAFF. Here the CDR3 DNA reads TGTGCCTTAACAGGGCCCGAAGCTTTCTTT.

This clone was detected only once. The CDR3 spells CASSDRGNKAFF. The CDR3 DNA follows: TGTGCCAGCAGCGACAGGGGGAATAAAGCTTTCTTT. The chain carries TRBV9 and TRBJ1-1; 8 nucleotides line up with TRBD1. Germline V gives CDR1 SGDLS, CDR2 YYNGEE. The CDR3 runs to 12 residues. Trimming took 3 bases from V and 9 from J; bases not matched to a gene: 4.

This chain uses TRBV15 with TRBJ1-2; D is unresolved. CDR3 size: 14 residues. Germline CDR1 LNHNV, CDR2 YYDKDF (reference sequence). The V end was cut by 1 base, the J end by 7 bases, with 13 bases between. This CDR3 is CATSRAEPAAGYTF. The CDR3 region has the DNA TGTGCCACCAGCAGAGCAGAGCCTGCGGCTGGCTACACCTTC. Full variable domain (missing parts from reference TRBV15 and TRBJ1-2): DAMVIQNPRYQVTQFGKPVTLSCSQTLNHNVMYWYQQKSSQAPKLLFHYYDKDFNNEADTPDNFQSRRPNTSFCFLDIRSPGLGDTAMYLCATSRAEPAAGYTFGSGTRLTVV.

The J gene is TRBJ2-3, the V gene TRBV11-2; D is perhaps TRBD2 (7 bases). V lost 0 bases, J lost 15 bases, and 16 bases lay in between. There are 13 residues in the CDR3. Germline-derived CDR1 and CDR2 are SGHAT and FQNNGV. CDR3 in amino acids: CASSLERGRGGYF. DNA for the CDR3: TGTGCCAGCAGCTTAGAACGGGGTAGGGGGGGATATTTT.

The V gene is TRBV5-4, the J gene TRBJ2-1, with 7 positions matching TRBD1. The germline gives CDR1 SGHNT, CDR2 YYREEE (reference sequence). V lost 1 base, J lost 5 bases, and 12 bases stayed unmatched. The CDR3 extends over 17 amino acids. The CDR3 is CASSLRPRGRVDNEQFF. DNA for the CDR3: TGTGCCAGCAGCTTGAGACCTAGGGGGCGGGTTGACAATGAGCAGTTCTTC.

A few counts support this clone. This sequence joins TRBV30 and TRBJ1-3; no firm D call. Germline V CDR1 and CDR2: GTSNPN, SVGIG (reference sequence). V was clipped by 3 bases and J by 0 bases, with 12 bases between them. The CDR3 has 15 residues. The CDR3 loop reads CAWSHSLLSGNTIYF. CDR3 bases: TGTGCCTGGAGCCACAGCCTACTCTCTGGAAACACCATATATTTT.

This chain links TRBV15 with TRBJ1-3; possibly TRBD1 for D (5 bases). This CDR3 is 16 amino acids long. V gave up 0 bases and J gave up 2 bases, with 11 bases separating them. The germline V gene encodes CDR1 LNHNV and CDR2 YYDKDF (reference sequence). The CDR3 sequence: CATSRDGAATGNTIYF. CDR3 nucleotides: TGTGCCACCAGCAGAGATGGGGCGGCTACTGGAAACACCATATATTTT.

This clone was counted a single time. This chain joins TRBV29-1 and TRBJ2-5, with D maybe TRBD2 (7 bases). The CDR3 consists of 12 residues. V shed 4 bases and J shed 5 bases, with 11 bases lying between them. Germline CDR1 SQVTM, CDR2 ANQGSEA. CDR3 in amino acids: CSVVGGGETQYF. CDR3 DNA: TGCAGCGTTGTAGGGGGAGGGGAGACCCAGTACTTC.

The chain joins TRBV6-1 to TRBJ1-2; 7 nucleotides match TRBD1. The CDR3 has 14 residues. Unmatched junction bases numbered 4, after V lost 2 bases and J lost 4 bases. Germline V gives CDR1 MNHNS, CDR2 SASEGT. CDR3 region: CASSEQNRGYGYTF. CDR3 sequence (DNA): TGTGCCAGCAGTGAACAAAACAGGGGCTATGGCTACACCTTC.

The gene calls are TRBV11-3 and TRBJ2-3; possibly TRBD1 for D (5 bases). This CDR3 has 15 residues. The germline CDR1 and CDR2 sequences are SGHNT and YENEEA. V lost 1 base, J lost 1 base, and 9 bases lay in between. The CDR3 spells CASSLGVRGTDTQYF. CDR3 bases: TGTGCCAGCAGCTTAGGCGTCAGGGGCACAGATACGCAGTATTTT. The variable domain in full, with the rest retrieved from reference TRBV11-3 and TRBJ2-3, is EAGVVQSPRYKIIEKKQPVAFWCNPISGHNTLYWYLQNLGQGPELLIRYENEEAVDDSQLPKDRFSAERLKGVDSTLKIQPAELGDSAVYLCASSLGVRGTDTQYFGPGTRLTVL.

The V call is TRBV2, the J call TRBJ2-1; the match to TRBD2 covers 11 bases. After removal of 3 bases from V and 12 bases from J, the junction contained 13 bases not matched to a gene. Germline V gene sequence: CDR1 SNHLY, CDR2 FYNNEI. The CDR3 extends over 16 amino acids. CDR3 nucleotide sequence: TGTGCCAGCAGTGACTTAGTCGGGACTAGCGGCATGAGGCAGTTCTTC. Its translation is CASSDLVGTSGMRQFF.